This TCR beta chain is from a study of T cell repertoires in cytomegalovirus infection. This CDR3 is 19 amino acids long. Trimming cost V 6 bases and J 0 bases, with 24 bases left between them. Germline CDR1 reads MDHEN; CDR2 reads SYDVKM. MiXCR, applied by TCRdb to the reads, yields one record per CDR3 protein. The table lists around 630,000 distinct CDR3 sequences, less than 25% of them singletons. This TCR was recovered from a human donor in good health (CMV status not recorded). Some clones in this sample may be carry-over from other donors' samples. The sequenced material came from CD8+ T cells from PBMCs. The genes are TRBV28 and TRBJ1-5; D might be TRBD1 (5 bases). CDR3 sequence (DNA): TGTGCCAGCAGCCTGGTTGGGGCGGTATCTACCCCTAGCAATCAGCCCCAGCATTTT. It translates to CASSLVGAVSTPSNQPQHF.